The present entry profiles one T cell receptor beta chain with its context. V was cut by 5 bases and J by 4 bases, with 14 bases left in between. The CDR3 extends over 14 amino acids. Germline V gene data show CDR1 as SQVTM and CDR2 as ANQGSEA. Here immunoSEQ multiplex PCR was the method, and the copy in TCRdb shows in-frame clones only, minus some. The sample includes about 360,000 clones, around nine tenths of them seen just once. This sample was included in a study of blood T cell repertoires in COVID-19. The chain uses TRBV29-1 and TRBJ2-2, with a possible D match to TRBD1 (6 bases). Source material: peripheral blood. This sequence was found in a human donor in a cohort sampled during active COVID-19. In nucleotides, the CDR3 is TGCAGCGTTAAGAGGGGGTGGGCCACCGGGGAGCTGTTTTTT. Its protein product is CSVKRGWATGELFF.